Listed below are T cell receptor beta chains from one sample, sequenced in a study of CXCR3-negative and CXCR3-positive naive CD8 T cells. TCRdb processed the 5' RACE reads again and assigns one entry to each CDR3 protein, with no DNA. The data show under 150,000 distinct CDR3 sequences, and the top ten clones hold over 0.35%. The sequenced sample was naive CXCR3+ CD8+ T cells from blood. Receptors originate from a human donor in good health. Some clones in this sample may be carry-over from other donors' samples. Both conserved end residues are part of each CDR3.

>TRBV5-1|TRBJ1-2
CASSFGSYAGYTF
>TRBV7-8|TRBJ2-1
CASSQPDPGTDNYNEQFF
>TRBV4-3|TRBJ2-7
CASSPNRQGEGEQYF
>TRBV12-3/TRBV12-4|TRBJ2-5
CASSSLKTGGLGETQYF
>TRBV7-2|TRBJ2-1
CASSSGTSIYNEQFF
>TRBV15|TRBJ2-1
CATSRERGGGDYNEQFF
>TRBV6-5|TRBJ1-2
CASSYSGQIDGYTF
>TRBV28|TRBJ2-2
CASTRERGRDGELFF
>TRBV29-1|TRBJ1-2
CSVEWGHNYGYTF
>TRBV10-3|TRBJ2-1
CAISPTSGYNEQFF
>TRBV12-3/TRBV12-4|TRBJ2-5
CASCIAGGVQETQYF
>TRBV7-2|TRBJ2-6
CASSLGGTYSGANVLTF
>TRBV6-5|TRBJ2-7
CASSYARLGGNEQYF
>TRBV5-1|TRBJ1-6
CASSTRGQGNSPLHF
>TRBV4-3|TRBJ1-1
CASSRTRMADGLNTEAFF
>TRBV28|TRBJ2-7
CASSPRDRGLFSYEQYF
>TRBV6-4|TRBJ2-2
CASSETPTGELFF
>TRBV13|TRBJ2-5
CASTPGGRRGETQYF
>TRBV28|TRBJ2-5
CATRLAERQETQYF
>TRBV11-2|TRBJ1-2
CASSLEASPGYGYTF
>TRBV28|TRBJ2-1
CASRTGVWNEQFF
>TRBV29-1|TRBJ2-5
CSVEGGRFNEQFF
>TRBV12-3/TRBV12-4|TRBJ2-3
CASKEDRSPTDTQYF
>TRBV27|TRBJ2-7
CATKITGSQAYEQYF
>TRBV5-4|TRBJ2-2
CASSLVFLAGGANTGELFF
>TRBV15|TRBJ2-1
CATSAPGLAANEQFF
>TRBV5-1|TRBJ2-1
CASSLVNLLVGESNEQFF
>TRBV7-9|TRBJ2-5
CASSLWGQGTQETQYF
>TRBV6-4|TRBJ2-1
CASSDSGAAEQFF
>TRBV12-3/TRBV12-4|TRBJ2-2
CASSFALFTGELFF
>TRBV12-3/TRBV12-4|TRBJ2-7
CASSPSGGSEQYF
>TRBV29-1|TRBJ1-2
CSVEAHGGRYGYTF
>TRBV11-2|TRBJ2-7
CASSPGFFPYEQYF
>TRBV9|TRBJ1-2
CASSGDRGLDYGYTF
>TRBV2|TRBJ2-5
CASSGIQGAEGGTQYF
>TRBV5-1|TRBJ1-1
CASSYVQGLGAFF
>TRBV30|TRBJ2-7
CAWRDRSSYEQYF
>TRBV6-2/TRBV6-3|TRBJ2-2
CASSYGGVTGELFF
>TRBV25-1|TRBJ2-7
CASSEGRYEQYF
>TRBV5-5|TRBJ2-3
CASSGDADTQYF
>TRBV19|TRBJ2-1
CASSLGTRSSNEQFF
>TRBV5-4|TRBJ2-7
CASSFGTNYEQYF
>TRBV5-6|TRBJ1-1
CASSLGTGIHTEAFF
>TRBV20-1|TRBJ2-7
CSAADSASSSEQYF
>TRBV7-9|TRBJ2-5
CASSSTSGEETQYF
>TRBV21-1|TRBJ2-2
CASSKVQRGFYRKTDTGELFF
>TRBV19|TRBJ2-5
CASSFGVGETQYF
>TRBV27|TRBJ2-3
CASSLMPPQMGDTQYF
>TRBV7-9|TRBJ2-5
CASSSTTGGHQETQYF
>TRBV5-5|TRBJ2-5
CASSSDRGFGETQYF
>TRBV7-9|TRBJ1-2
CASSATGDGYTF
>TRBV14|TRBJ2-7
CASSHYSGTDTYGQYF
>TRBV29-1|TRBJ1-1
CSVESPNPAEAFF
>TRBV5-1|TRBJ2-7
CASRPGQVGYEQYF